This passage covers 25 T cell receptor beta chains from one sample sequenced in a study of CD8 T cells in Susac syndrome. Reverse transcription used roughly 0.45 to 1 ug RNA and random hexamers. Using its own MiXCR run on the immunoSEQ multiplex PCR reads, TCRdb lists one record per CDR3 protein. Here the sample spans some 210,000 distinct CDR3 sequences, roughly 93% being singletons. The sequencing input was CD4+ T cells from PBMCs. Receptors originate from a human donor with Susac syndrome.

The chain is built from TRBV6-2 or TRBV6-3 and TRBJ1-2, with D tentatively TRBD1 (6 bases). The CDR3 loop spans 16 amino acids. V was pared by 6 bases and J by 7 bases, with 24 bases between. The germline CDR1 and CDR2 sequences are MNHEY and SVGEGT. DNA of the CDR3: TGTGCCAGCAGCCGTCCGGCGGTAGCAGGGGCTGGTGGCTACACCTTC. This encodes CASSRPAVAGAGGYTF.

This rearrangement joins TRBV4-3 to TRBJ1-1; D unclear. This CDR3 has 13 amino acids. V was pared by 0 bases and J by 8 bases, with 10 bases between. In germline, CDR1 is LGHNA, CDR2 YSLEER. The CDR3 spells CASSQDIPGEAFF. The CDR3 nucleotides read TGCGCCAGCAGCCAAGATATCCCGGGGGAAGCTTTCTTT.

The chain joins TRBV6-5 to TRBJ2-3, with D perhaps TRBD1 (7 bases). Germline CDR1 and CDR2: MNHEY and SVGAGI. Between the trimmed V and J ends, which lost 7 bases and 2 bases, there was a span of 16 bases. The CDR3 loop spans 15 amino acids. The CDR3 nucleotides read TGTGCCAGCACTGATGACAGGGAGGACACAGATACGCAGTATTTT. This translates into CASTDDREDTDTQYF.

The chain couples TRBV4-3 to TRBJ2-3, with D unclear. The ends were cut back, 2 bases at V and 0 bases at J, with 12 bases in the middle. Germline assignment: CDR1 LGHNA and CDR2 YSLEER. There are 16 residues in the CDR3. CDR3 residues: CASSQSWVGSTDTQYF. In DNA, the CDR3 is TGCGCCAGCAGCCAATCCTGGGTCGGCAGCACAGATACGCAGTATTTT.

The chain recombines TRBV20-1 with TRBJ1-1; weak D call: TRBD1 (5 bases). The CDR3 is 15 amino acids. The V gene's germline CDR1 is DFQATT and CDR2 SNEGSKA (reference sequence). V was pared by 0 bases and J by 3 bases, with 14 bases between. CDR3 bases: TGCAGTGCTAGAGACCCCAGGGATGGGGACACTGAAGCTTTCTTT. Translating gives CSARDPRDGDTEAFF.

This sequence joins TRBV5-6 and TRBJ1-2; D unresolved. Germline V gene sequence: CDR1 SGHDT, CDR2 YYEEEE. CDR3 length: 14 residues. With 6 bases removed from V and 7 bases from J, the gap between germline ends came to 19 bases. Here the CDR3 DNA reads TGTGCCAGCACCATTGGCGGGAATCTTGCTGGCTACACCTTC. Encoded protein: CASTIGGNLAGYTF.

The chain uses TRBV19 and TRBJ2-5; a possible D gene is TRBD1 (6 bases). The CDR3 is made up of 13 amino acids. Per the germline V gene, CDR1 is LNHDA and CDR2 is SQIVND (reference sequence). Trimming pared 9 bases from V and 5 bases from J, leaving 16 bases between. The CDR3 sequence: CASNGGRLETQYF. DNA of the CDR3: TGTGCCAGCAATGGGGGCCGGCTGGAGACCCAGTACTTC.

This chain joins TRBV12-3 or TRBV12-4 and TRBJ1-2; D is uncertain. V lost 6 bases to trimming and J lost 8 bases, with 10 bases between them. The CDR3 has 11 residues. CDR3 DNA: TGTGCCAGCAGATGGGGAGACGGCTACACCTTC. Protein product: CASRWGDGYTF.

This chain joins TRBV4-1 and TRBJ2-3; D may correspond to TRBD1 or TRBD2 (5 bases each). This CDR3 comprises 18 residues. Germline-derived CDR1 and CDR2 are MGHRA and YSYEKL. V lost 0 bases and J 5 bases, leaving 21 bases between the germline ends. The CDR3 spells CASSQDTRGPIRGDTQYF. CDR3 bases: TGCGCCAGCAGCCAAGATACACGGGGACCAATTCGGGGAGATACGCAGTATTTT.

The V gene is TRBV20-1, the J gene TRBJ1-1, with 9 bases lining up with TRBD1. V trimming: 5 bases; J trimming: 6 bases; junction bases outside the gene matches: 13. From germline, CDR1 is DFQATT and CDR2 SNEGSKA (reference sequence). This CDR3 region has 15 residues. The CDR3 DNA follows: TGCAGTGCTCCTTCCCTCGGGACAGGGTTCCCTGAAGCTTTCTTT. It translates to CSAPSLGTGFPEAFF.

V is TRBV6-5 and J is TRBJ1-4; D not certain. The CDR3 extends over 16 amino acids. From germline, CDR1 is MNHEY and CDR2 SVGAGI. The V end lost 0 bases, the J end lost 0 bases, and 8 bases lay between the germline ends. CDR3 region: CASSYSPIATNEKLFF. Written as DNA, the CDR3 is TGTGCCAGCAGTTACTCCCCTATTGCAACTAATGAAAAACTGTTTTTT.

V usage is TRBV7-8 and J usage is TRBJ2-1; unclear D gene. The germline gives CDR1 SGHVS, CDR2 FQNEAQ. V was pared by 0 bases and J by 3 bases, with 3 bases between. This CDR3 region has 13 residues. For the CDR3, the DNA is TGTGCCAGCAGCTTAGCCGTCTACAATGAGCAGTTCTTC. This gives the protein CASSLAVYNEQFF. Drawing the rest from reference TRBV7-8 and TRBJ2-1, the complete variable domain is GAGVSQSPRYKVAKRGQDVALRCDPISGHVSLFWYQQALGQGPEFLTYFQNEAQLDKSGLPSDRFFAERPEGSVSTLKIQRTQQEDSAVYLCASSLAVYNEQFFGPGTRLTVL.

This clonotype was detected only a few times. This sequence joins TRBV29-1 and TRBJ2-5; the match to TRBD1 covers 8 bases. V dropped 5 bases and J dropped 5; count of bases not matched to a gene: 4. Looked up from germline, CDR1 is SQVTM and CDR2 is ANQGSEA. The CDR3 length is 12 residues. The CDR3 here is CSVTQGGETQYF. The DNA for the CDR3 is TGCAGCGTTACACAGGGGGGCGAGACCCAGTACTTC.

The CDR3 protein is CASSPRPTGGNQETQYF. DNA of the CDR3: TGTGCCAGCTCACCGAGACCGACAGGGGGTAACCAAGAGACCCAGTACTTC. The chain joins TRBV18 to TRBJ2-5, with TRBD1 matching 9 bases. CDR1 and CDR2 (germline): KGHSH, LQKENI. V shed 3 bases and J 0 bases; nucleotides not matched to a gene: 8. The CDR3 is 17 residues long.

The chain uses TRBV29-1 and TRBJ2-3; the match to TRBD1 covers 8 bases. With 6 bases clipped from V and 5 bases from J, the junction kept 7 bases outside the gene matches. Per the germline V gene, CDR1 is SQVTM and CDR2 is ANQGSEA. The CDR3 runs to 13 residues. This CDR3 reads CSVGDRGGDTQYF. The DNA for the CDR3 is TGCAGCGTGGGTGACAGGGGAGGAGATACGCAGTATTTT.

The genes are TRBV18 and TRBJ2-5; maybe TRBD2 (7 bases). This CDR3 region has 17 residues. V was trimmed by 0 bases and J by 2 bases, leaving 16 bases between them. CDR1 and CDR2 (germline): KGHSH, LQKENI. This chain's CDR3 is CASSPPGGLEPQETQYF. CDR3 in DNA: TGTGCCAGCTCACCACCCGGGGGGCTCGAGCCTCAAGAGACCCAGTACTTC. Filled out from reference TRBV18 and TRBJ2-5, the complete variable domain reads NAGVMQNPRHLVRRRGQEARLRCSPMKGHSHVYWYRQLPEEGLKFMVYLQKENIIDESGMPKERFSAEFPKEGPSILRIQQVVRGDSAAYFCASSPPGGLEPQETQYFGPGTRLLVL.

The J gene is TRBJ1-1, the V gene TRBV15; D is perhaps TRBD1 (6 bases). The CDR3 has 15 amino acids. The ends were cut back, 5 bases at V and 5 bases at J, with 18 bases in the middle. CDR1 is LNHNV and CDR2 is YYDKDF in the germline V gene (reference sequence). The CDR3 loop reads CATSPSGGARTEAFF. In nucleotides, the CDR3 is TGTGCCACCAGCCCCAGTGGGGGGGCGAGGACTGAAGCTTTCTTT. The full variable domain, in which reference TRBV15 and TRBJ1-1 provide the parts outside the CDR3, is DAMVIQNPRYQVTQFGKPVTLSCSQTLNHNVMYWYQQKSSQAPKLLFHYYDKDFNNEADTPDNFQSRRPNTSFCFLDIRSPGLGDTAMYLCATSPSGGARTEAFFGQGTRLTVV.

This clonotype was found once. The chain couples TRBV5-1 to TRBJ2-7, with D possibly matching TRBD1 (6 bases). The CDR3 covers 15 residues. Germline values: CDR1 SGHRS, CDR2 YFSETQ. V was cut by 2 bases and J by 0 bases, with 12 bases left in between. CDR3 sequence (DNA): TGCGCCAGCAGCTTAGAACAGGGTTTCTCCTACGAGCAGTACTTC. It codes for CASSLEQGFSYEQYF.

There are a few counts of this clonotype. J is TRBJ2-7 and V is TRBV12-3 or TRBV12-4, with D tentatively TRBD1 or TRBD2 (6 bases each). The CDR3 is made up of 16 amino acids. V lost 6 bases, J lost 7 bases, and 25 bases lay in between. The CDR3 DNA reads as TGTGCCAGCAGCGCCGTCAGGGGCCCCGCTGGGAGGGAGCAGTACTTC. Protein: CASSAVRGPAGREQYF.

V gene TRBV6-1 combines with J gene TRBJ2-3, with 12 bases matching TRBD2. CDR1 is MNHNS and CDR2 is SASEGT in the germline V gene. This CDR3 has 16 residues. J lost 0 bases, V lost 5 bases, and 3 bases had no gene match. The CDR3 bases are TGTGCCAGCAGTCCTACTAGCGGGGGGAGCACAGATACGCAGTATTTT. It yields the protein CASSPTSGGSTDTQYF.

The gene calls are TRBV7-2 and TRBJ2-5, with 10 bases identical to TRBD1. The CDR3 has 15 residues. The V and J ends lost 7 bases and 4 bases, in that order; junction bases with no gene match: 9. The germline gives CDR1 SGHTA, CDR2 FQGNSA. The CDR3 region is CASMPMDRGGETQYF. The CDR3 DNA reads TGTGCCAGCATGCCTATGGACAGGGGGGGAGAGACCCAGTACTTC.

The rearrangement links TRBV6-5 to TRBJ2-7; D is ambiguous. Germline loops: CDR1 MNHEY, CDR2 SVGAGI. The CDR3 is made up of 14 amino acids. Trimming removed 0 bases from V and 2 bases from J, with 8 bases in between. The CDR3 reads CASSYSGYPYEQYF. The CDR3 nucleotides read TGTGCCAGCAGTTACTCGGGTTACCCCTACGAGCAGTACTTC.

The chain recombines TRBV4-2 with TRBJ2-2; 13 nucleotides match TRBD2. This CDR3 is built from 18 residues. The germline gives CDR1 LGHNA, CDR2 YNFKEQ. The J segment lost 2 bases and the V segment lost 2 bases, leaving 5 bases of the junction unmatched. CDR3 loop: CASSQKLAGGPNTGELFF. CDR3 nucleotides: TGTGCCAGCAGCCAAAAACTAGCGGGGGGGCCTAACACCGGGGAGCTGTTTTTT.

The chain employs TRBV25-1 and TRBJ1-6; D is uncertain. The CDR3 has 12 residues. The V gene lost 2 bases and the J gene lost 9 bases, with 5 bases spanning the gap. Germline CDR1 is MGHDK and CDR2 is SYGVNS. DNA of the CDR3: TGTGCCAGCAGTGAAGTCGTTTCACCCCTCCACTTT. This encodes CASSEVVSPLHF.

This chain links TRBV30 with TRBJ2-7; TRBD1 matches at 11 bases. The CDR3 has 14 residues. Germline V gene data show CDR1 as GTSNPN and CDR2 as SVGIG (reference sequence). The V segment lost 3 bases and the J segment 2 bases; nucleotides outside the gene matches: 3. In nucleotides, the CDR3 is TGTGCCTGGAGCGCGGGACAGGGGGCCTACGAGCAGTACTTC. Its protein product is CAWSAGQGAYEQYF.